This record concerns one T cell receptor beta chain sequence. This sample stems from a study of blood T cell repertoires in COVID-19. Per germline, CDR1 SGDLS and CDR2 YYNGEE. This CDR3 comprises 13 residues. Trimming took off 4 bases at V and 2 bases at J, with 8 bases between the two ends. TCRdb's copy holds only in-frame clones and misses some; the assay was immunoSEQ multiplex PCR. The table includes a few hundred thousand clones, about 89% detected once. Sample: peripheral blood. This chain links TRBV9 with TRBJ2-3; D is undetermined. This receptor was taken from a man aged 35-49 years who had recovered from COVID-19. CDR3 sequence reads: CASSSRPTDTQYF. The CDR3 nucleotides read TGTGCCAGCAGCTCCCGTCCCACAGATACGCAGTATTTT. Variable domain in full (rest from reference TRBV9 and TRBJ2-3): DSGVTQTPKHLITATGQRVTLRCSPRSGDLSVYWYQQSLDQGLQFLIQYYNGEERAKGNILERFSAQQFPDLHSELNLSSLELGDSALYFCASSSRPTDTQYFGPGTRLTVL.